The 21 T cell receptor beta chains reported below all come from one sample, sequenced in a study of T cells in Graves' hyperthyroidism and ophthalmopathy (dated by TCRdb to the late 2010s). Preparation of the library involved multiplex PCR. The run used an Illumina HiSeq 2000. Amplification of TCR beta CDR3 regions was carried out from RNA transcripts. The first round of RT-PCR for the TCR CDR3 was performed with the HTBI primer set and the Qiagen OneStep RT-PCR kit. The public reads were reanalyzed by TCRdb: fastp trimming at Q25, MiXCR alignment, in-frame beta chains only. Each entry is one CDR3 protein sequence, shown with its most common DNA and genes. The sample profile shows 500,000 to 650,000 distinct CDR3 sequences; around 15% of them were found once. The biggest ten clones account for around 12% of the sample. The sequenced sample consisted of blood. These receptors were collected from a woman aged 50 to 65 with Graves' ophthalmopathy.

This clonotype was found a few times. V is TRBV14 and J is TRBJ2-7, with D unclear. The CDR3 covers 14 residues. Germline V gene lookup returns CDR1 SGHDN and CDR2 FVKESK. The V gene lost 1 base and the J gene lost 7 bases, with 14 bases spanning the gap. In DNA form, the CDR3 reads TGTGCCAGCAGCCAAGTCGTTTCATCTCGGGAGCAGTACTTC. This translates into CASSQVVSSREQYF.

A few counts support this clonotype. The J gene is TRBJ2-1, the V gene TRBV29-1; 12 bases are a match to TRBD2. CDR3 length equals 16 residues. V was clipped by 3 bases and J by 0 bases; unmatched bases: 3. The germline gives CDR1 SQVTM, CDR2 ANQGSEA. CDR3 protein: CSVEWTSGNSYNEQFF. In nucleotides, the CDR3 is TGCAGCGTTGAGTGGACTAGCGGGAACTCCTACAATGAGCAGTTCTTC.

This clonotype was found many times. The rearrangement links TRBV20-1 to TRBJ2-1, with 14 positions matching TRBD2. The CDR3 is made up of 19 amino acids. Germline V CDR1 and CDR2: DFQATT, SNEGSKA (reference sequence). CDR3 sequence: CSANSRGLAGDFSYNEQFF. CDR3 DNA: TGCAGCGCGAACTCGAGGGGACTAGCGGGAGATTTCTCCTACAATGAGCAGTTCTTC.

This clonotype showed up just a few times. This sequence joins TRBV27 and TRBJ1-1, with D possibly matching TRBD1 (5 bases). With 8 bases removed from V and 1 base from J, the gap between germline ends came to 11 bases. Germline V gene data show CDR1 as MNHEY and CDR2 as SMNVEV (reference sequence). This CDR3 is 13 amino acids long. CDR3 residues: CASFPGANTEAFF. The CDR3 bases are TGTGCCAGCTTCCCTGGGGCGAACACTGAAGCTTTCTTT.

Many counts were recorded for this clonotype. The genes are TRBV20-1 and TRBJ2-5, with TRBD2 identical over 9 bases. CDR1 and CDR2 (germline): DFQATT, SNEGSKA (reference sequence). Trimming removed 5 bases from V and 4 bases from J; junction bases left unmatched: 11. The CDR3 has 15 amino acids. The chain's CDR3 is CSAEMPGLAGETQYF. The CDR3 DNA follows: TGCAGTGCTGAAATGCCGGGACTAGCAGGAGAGACCCAGTACTTC.

This clonotype was observed a few times. This chain links TRBV28 with TRBJ1-3; D unclear. Germline CDR1 is MDHEN and CDR2 is SYDVKM. Trimming removed 5 bases at V and 9 bases at J, with 17 bases between. The CDR3 length is 14 residues. The CDR3 coding sequence is TGTGCCAGCAGTCCTGACTTAATCCGAGTCACCATATATTTT. Its translation is CASSPDLIRVTIYF.

This clonotype occurred many times. CDR3 protein: CASMAQFNYGYTF. The CDR3 DNA follows: TGTGCCAGCATGGCACAATTCAACTATGGCTACACCTTC. The chain links TRBV2 to TRBJ1-2, with D hard to call. Trimming shortened V by 7 bases and J by 2 bases, and 11 bases separated the two germline ends. The CDR3 loop spans 13 amino acids. Germline CDR1 SNHLY, CDR2 FYNNEI.

This clonotype was counted many times. The chain is built from TRBV6-2 or TRBV6-3 and TRBJ2-7; 9 bases agree with TRBD2. CDR3 size: 16 residues. CDR1 and CDR2 from the germline V gene are MNHEY and SVGEGT. The ends lost 7 bases at V and 6 bases at J; junction bases unmatched: 16. The CDR3 loop is CASTRSSGRFIIEQYF. The DNA for the CDR3 is TGTGCCAGCACCCGAAGTAGCGGGAGATTTATCATCGAGCAGTACTTC.

This clonotype was detected many times. The chain employs TRBV6-1 and TRBJ2-5, with TRBD2 identical over 10 bases. The CDR3 length is 15 residues. V was clipped by 1 base and J by 2 bases; unmatched bases: 1. Germline V gene sequence: CDR1 MNHNS, CDR2 SASEGT. This CDR3 reads CASSEGAGGQETQYF. CDR3 DNA: TGTGCCAGCAGTGAAGGAGCGGGAGGGCAAGAGACCCAGTACTTC.

This clonotype has ten or more counts. V is TRBV7-3 and J is TRBJ2-1; possibly TRBD2 for D (6 bases). Trimming took off 5 bases at V and 1 base at J, with 12 bases between the two ends. The CDR3 totals 15 residues. CDR1 is SGHTA and CDR2 is FQGTGA in the germline V gene. The CDR3: CASSPDGGSYNEQFF. The CDR3 coding sequence is TGTGCCAGCAGCCCTGACGGAGGGTCCTACAATGAGCAGTTCTTC.

This clonotype was observed at least ten times. The V and J genes are TRBV6-2 or TRBV6-3 and TRBJ1-1; 7 bases line up with TRBD1. With 10 bases clipped from V and 1 base from J, the junction kept 6 bases outside the gene matches. Looked up from germline, CDR1 is MNHEY and CDR2 is SVGEGT. This CDR3 has 13 amino acids. CDR3 in DNA: TGTGCCACAACCGGGACAGCGAACACTGAAGCTTTCTTT. Translation: CATTGTANTEAFF.

J is TRBJ1-5 and V is TRBV19; the D is unclear. Germline CDR1 reads LNHDA; CDR2 reads SQIVND (reference sequence). The CDR3 contains 14 residues. Trimming stripped 7 bases from V and 7 bases from J, with 17 bases between. CDR3 sequence (DNA): TGTGCCAGTAATCCCCTGCTTGGTTCGCAGCCCCAGCATTTT. It yields the protein CASNPLLGSQPQHF.

This clonotype occurred many times. This rearrangement joins TRBV20-1 to TRBJ2-2; D is ambiguous. Germline V gene data show CDR1 as DFQATT and CDR2 as SNEGSKA (reference sequence). V was shortened by 1 base and J by 0 bases, with 6 bases between the two germline ends. This CDR3 has 14 residues. CDR3 in amino acids: CSARGAANTGELFF. In DNA form, the CDR3 reads TGCAGTGCTAGAGGAGCCGCGAACACCGGGGAGCTGTTTTTT.

The sample holds a few counts of this clonotype. The V call is TRBV3-1, the J call TRBJ1-3; D remains unclear. V gave up 8 bases and J gave up 0 bases, with 14 bases separating them. CDR3 length: 15 amino acids. Germline V lookup: CDR1 LGHDT, CDR2 YNNKEL (reference sequence). The CDR3 sequence: CASAGEANSGNTIYF. CDR3 DNA: TGTGCCAGCGCGGGCGAAGCGAACTCTGGAAACACCATATATTTT. The full variable domain, rest sourced from reference TRBV3-1 and TRBJ1-3, is DTAVSQTPKYLVTQMGNDKSIKCEQNLGHDTMYWYKQDSKKFLKIMFSYNNKELIINETVPNRFSPKSPDKAHLNLHINSLELGDSAVYFCASAGEANSGNTIYFGEGSWLTVV.

A few counts support this clonotype. This chain uses TRBV7-9 with TRBJ2-1; 8 bases align to TRBD2. V was clipped by 7 bases and J by 0 bases; unmatched bases: 11. The CDR3 has 17 residues. CDR1 is SEHNR, CDR2 FQNEAQ, per germline (reference sequence). Written as DNA, the CDR3 is TGTGCCAGCACCACTGGGGCGGGAGGCCGCTCCTACAATGAGCAGTTCTTC. Encoded protein: CASTTGAGGRSYNEQFF.

The CDR3 reads CASSFTSVGRSGELFF. The CDR3 nucleotides are TGTGCCAGCAGTTTCACTAGCGTGGGGAGGTCCGGGGAGCTGTTTTTT. The chain is built from TRBV7-9 and TRBJ2-2, with 7 bases identical to TRBD2. Germline V gives CDR1 SEHNR, CDR2 FQNEAQ (reference sequence). With V trimmed by 6 bases and J by 6 bases, 13 bases remained unmatched. The CDR3 has 16 amino acids. Filled out from reference TRBV7-9 and TRBJ2-2, the complete variable domain reads DTGVSQNPRHKITKRGQNVTFRCDPISEHNRLYWYRQTLGQGPEFLTYFQNEAQLEKSRLLSDRFSAERPKGSFSTLEIQRTEQGDSAMYLCASSFTSVGRSGELFFGEGSRLTVL.

This clonotype has only a few counts. V gene TRBV7-9 combines with J gene TRBJ1-4, with 7 nucleotides matching TRBD1. The V gene's germline CDR1 is SEHNR and CDR2 FQNEAQ (reference sequence). The CDR3 consists of 14 residues. With V trimmed by 4 bases and J by 4 bases, 3 bases remained unmatched. The CDR3 nucleotides are TGTGCCAGCAGCTCTAGGGACAGTAATGAAAAACTGTTTTTT. This gives the protein CASSSRDSNEKLFF.

This clonotype appeared many times. The rearrangement joins TRBV7-2 to TRBJ2-7; 10 bases map to TRBD2. This CDR3 is built from 14 residues. Germline CDR1 and CDR2: SGHTA and FQGNSA. The V gene end was trimmed by 4 bases and the J gene end by 4 bases; junction bases not matched to a gene: 4. The CDR3 DNA sequence: TGTGCCAGCAGCTACAATAGCGGGAGGTACGAGCAGTACTTC. Translation: CASSYNSGRYEQYF.

In this sample, this clonotype turned up many times. This chain joins TRBV3-1 and TRBJ1-2; TRBD1 is a possible D gene (6 bases). The CDR3 is 14 amino acids. V dropped 2 bases and J dropped 5 bases, with 12 bases sitting between them. Germline V gene lookup returns CDR1 LGHDT and CDR2 YNNKEL (reference sequence). CDR3 coding DNA: TGTGCCAGCAGCCAAAGTACAGGGCTGTATGGCTACACCTTC. Encoded protein: CASSQSTGLYGYTF.

The J gene is TRBJ2-2, the V gene TRBV4-3, with a possible D match to TRBD2 (6 bases). Germline V gene sequence: CDR1 LGHNA, CDR2 YSLEER. There are 16 residues in the CDR3. Between the trimmed V and J ends, which lost 0 bases and 2 bases, there was a span of 10 bases. CDR3 sequence (DNA): TGCGCCAGCAGCCAAGAGATAGCGGTCAACACCGGGGAGCTGTTTTTT. It yields the protein CASSQEIAVNTGELFF.

In this sample, this clonotype turned up many times. The chain couples TRBV5-1 to TRBJ2-2, with 7 bases fitting TRBD2. This CDR3 spans 14 amino acids. Germline CDR1 and CDR2: SGHRS and YFSETQ. The V segment lost 6 bases and the J segment 5 bases; nucleotides outside the gene matches: 7. The CDR3 here is CASNRGGPTGELFF. The CDR3 region has the DNA TGCGCCAGCAATCGGGGAGGGCCGACCGGGGAGCTGTTTTTT.